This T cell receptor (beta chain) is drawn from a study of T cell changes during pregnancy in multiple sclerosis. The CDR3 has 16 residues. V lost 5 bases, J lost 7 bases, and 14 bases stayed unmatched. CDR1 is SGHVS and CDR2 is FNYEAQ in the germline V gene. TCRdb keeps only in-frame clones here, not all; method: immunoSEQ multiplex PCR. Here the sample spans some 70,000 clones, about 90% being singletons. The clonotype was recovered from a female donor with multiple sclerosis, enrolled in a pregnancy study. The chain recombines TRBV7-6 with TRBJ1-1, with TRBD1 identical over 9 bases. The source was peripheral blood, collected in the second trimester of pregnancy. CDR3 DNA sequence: TGTGCCAGCAGCCCCCGAGGAGACAGGGGGAAAAGTGAAGCTTTCTTT. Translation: CASSPRGDRGKSEAFF.